These 27 T cell receptor beta chains were all obtained from the same sample, sequenced in a study of blood T cell repertoires in COVID-19. Data came from immunoSEQ multiplex PCR; TCRdb stores just in-frame clones and leaves some out. The table has roughly 80,000 clones, more than 65% seen once. The sequenced sample consisted of peripheral blood. The source is a man of 80 years or more with acute or convalescent COVID-19.

The chain joins TRBV7-9 to TRBJ2-3, with D perhaps matching TRBD2 (5 bases). CDR3 size: 15 residues. Germline lookup yields CDR1 SEHNR and CDR2 FQNEAQ (reference sequence). V was cut by 1 base and J by 2 bases, with 10 bases left in between. The CDR3 sequence is CASSLVGLHTDTQYF. In nucleotides, the CDR3 is TGTGCCAGCAGCTTAGTCGGACTGCACACAGATACGCAGTATTTT.

The rearrangement links TRBV5-6 to TRBJ2-5; TRBD2 agrees at 11 bases. The CDR3 spans 17 residues. J was trimmed by 6 bases and V by 1 base; bases with no gene match: 11. Germline loops: CDR1 SGHDT, CDR2 YYEEEE. Written as DNA, the CDR3 is TGTGCCAGCAGCTTGAGGCTAGCGGGGGGTAGCAGGAAGACCCAGTACTTC. It encodes CASSLRLAGGSRKTQYF. Using reference TRBV5-6 and TRBJ2-5 for the parts outside the CDR3, the full variable domain is DAGVTQSPTHLIKTRGQQVTLRCSPKSGHDTVSWYQQALGQGPQFIFQYYEEEERQRGNFPDRFSGHQFPNYSSELNVNALLLGDSALYLCASSLRLAGGSRKTQYFGPGTRLLVL.

The V call is TRBV7-9, the J call TRBJ2-7, with 7 bases lining up with TRBD1. V shed 1 base, J shed 5 bases, and the junction held 5 bases outside the gene matches. Germline CDR1 reads SEHNR; CDR2 reads FQNEAQ (reference sequence). This CDR3 has 14 amino acids. The CDR3 bases are TGTGCCAGCAGCTTAGACAGGGGAAAGGACGAGCAGTACTTC. This encodes CASSLDRGKDEQYF.

This chain links TRBV7-9 with TRBJ1-2; 7 nucleotides line up with TRBD1. The CDR3 runs 15 residues. Germline V CDR1 and CDR2: SEHNR, FQNEAQ (reference sequence). V gave up 5 bases and J gave up 6 bases; unmatched junction bases: 12. The CDR3 loop is CASSRNPDREDGYTF. The CDR3 DNA reads TGTGCCAGCAGCAGAAACCCCGACAGGGAGGATGGCTACACCTTC.

The rearrangement links TRBV29-1 to TRBJ2-7, with TRBD2 identical over 7 bases. The CDR3 length is 14 residues. J was trimmed by 2 bases and V by 4 bases; bases with no gene match: 8. Germline assignment: CDR1 SQVTM and CDR2 ANQGSEA. CDR3 bases: TGCAGCGTTGGATGGAGCGGGGCAGCCTACGAGCAGTACTTC. Encoded protein: CSVGWSGAAYEQYF.

V usage is TRBV6-5 and J usage is TRBJ2-5; tentatively, D is TRBD2 (6 bases). Germline lookup yields CDR1 MNHEY and CDR2 SVGAGI. V was shortened by 4 bases and J by 1 base, with 10 bases between the two germline ends. The CDR3 consists of 14 residues. The CDR3 is CASSWDWRQETQYF. In DNA form, the CDR3 reads TGTGCCAGCAGTTGGGACTGGCGCCAAGAGACCCAGTACTTC.

V gene TRBV5-1 combines with J gene TRBJ2-1; 8 positions agree with TRBD1. The CDR3 length is 15 residues. V lost 4 bases and J lost 5; bases outside the gene matches: 8. Germline V CDR1 and CDR2: SGHRS, YFSETQ. The CDR3 loop reads CASSQLGTGNNEQFF. The DNA of the CDR3 is TGCGCCAGCAGCCAATTAGGGACAGGTAACAATGAGCAGTTCTTC.

The rearrangement joins TRBV2 to TRBJ1-6, with a tentative D call TRBD1 (5 bases). The CDR3 sequence is 14 residues long. Germline V gene lookup returns CDR1 SNHLY and CDR2 FYNNEI. Trimming stripped 7 bases from V and 4 bases from J, with 11 bases between. CDR3 bases: TGTGCCAGCAAAAATCAGGGTTATAATTCACCCCTCCACTTT. The encoded protein is CASKNQGYNSPLHF.

The genes are TRBV5-1 and TRBJ2-1; D may be TRBD2 (7 bases). CDR1 is SGHRS, CDR2 YFSETQ, per germline. The V gene lost 2 bases and the J gene lost 4 bases, with 10 bases spanning the gap. The CDR3 contains 14 residues. The DNA for the CDR3 is TGCGCCAGCAGCTTCGCGGGGGCATACAATGAGCAGTTCTTC. This gives the protein CASSFAGAYNEQFF.

The genes are TRBV19 and TRBJ1-4; D call uncertain. The CDR3 is made up of 11 amino acids. V was clipped by 3 bases and J by 7 bases, with 3 bases between them. Per germline, CDR1 LNHDA and CDR2 SQIVND (reference sequence). This CDR3 reads CASSMSEKLFF. DNA for the CDR3: TGTGCCAGTAGTATGAGTGAAAAACTGTTTTTT.

The chain has TRBV5-4 and TRBJ1-2; 7 bases are shared with TRBD1. The CDR3 spans 14 residues. J was trimmed by 6 bases and V by 1 base; bases with no gene match: 6. CDR1 is SGHNT and CDR2 is YYREEE in the germline V gene (reference sequence). The CDR3 spells CASSLLDRDDGYTF. CDR3 DNA: TGTGCCAGCAGCTTGCTAGACAGGGACGATGGCTACACCTTC.

This clone occurred once. This chain connects TRBV2 to TRBJ1-5, with 7 bases aligning to TRBD1. V gave up 5 bases and J gave up 4 bases; unmatched junction bases: 5. The germline V gene encodes CDR1 SNHLY and CDR2 FYNNEI. There are 14 residues in the CDR3. DNA for the CDR3: TGTGCCAGCAGTTCGGGACAGCCGAATCAGCCCCAGCATTTT. Protein product: CASSSGQPNQPQHF.

The chain couples TRBV6-5 to TRBJ1-5; tentative D call: TRBD1 (5 bases). The CDR3 consists of 14 residues. V was shortened by 6 bases and J by 4 bases, with 13 bases between the two germline ends. In germline, CDR1 is MNHEY, CDR2 SVGAGI. The CDR3, as DNA: TGTGCCAGCAGCTACGGGACTAATAATCAGCCCCAGCATTTT. It translates to CASSYGTNNQPQHF.

This clone was seen a few times. The genes are TRBV5-1 and TRBJ1-2, with a weak D call TRBD1 (5 bases). Between the trimmed V and J ends, which lost 4 bases and 0 bases, there was a span of 16 bases. Germline V lookup: CDR1 SGHRS, CDR2 YFSETQ. The CDR3 has 16 residues. The CDR3 DNA is TGCGCCAGCAGCCCAGACAGCCACAGAGCTAACTATGGCTACACCTTC. This gives the protein CASSPDSHRANYGYTF.

The V call is TRBV19, the J call TRBJ2-5; 9 bases map to TRBD2. J gave up 1 base and V 5 bases, and 11 bases lay outside the gene matches. Germline-derived CDR1 and CDR2 are LNHDA and SQIVND (reference sequence). The CDR3 totals 17 residues. CDR3 protein: CASSWASGDLAQETQYF. The CDR3, as DNA: TGTGCCAGTAGTTGGGCTAGCGGGGACCTAGCCCAAGAGACCCAGTACTTC.

CDR3 loop: CASADRNYGYTF. The DNA for the CDR3 is TGTGCCAGCGCTGACAGAAACTATGGCTACACCTTC. This sequence joins TRBV6-5 and TRBJ1-2; D perhaps matches TRBD1 (5 bases). Trimming took 8 bases from V and 2 from J, leaving 9 bases between them. The germline V gene has CDR1 MNHEY and CDR2 SVGAGI. The CDR3 is made up of 12 amino acids.

The V gene is TRBV7-9, the J gene TRBJ1-3, with TRBD1 identical over 7 bases. The CDR3 totals 16 residues. Trimming took 5 bases from V and 0 from J; bases not matched to a gene: 7. Germline lookup yields CDR1 SEHNR and CDR2 FQNEAQ (reference sequence). The CDR3 region is CASSTGRTGSGNTIYF. DNA of the CDR3: TGTGCCAGCAGCACCGGAAGGACAGGCTCTGGAAACACCATATATTTT.

This chain links TRBV5-4 with TRBJ1-2; a weak D match, TRBD1 (5 bases). V shed 3 bases and J shed 1 base, with 13 bases lying between them. In germline, CDR1 is SGHNT, CDR2 YYREEE (reference sequence). The CDR3 extends over 15 amino acids. The CDR3 nucleotides read TGTGCCAGCAGCTCACAGGCAGACCTTAACTATGGCTACACCTTC. Its translation is CASSSQADLNYGYTF.

The J gene is TRBJ1-1, the V gene TRBV19; 10 nucleotides align to TRBD1. The CDR3 spans 18 residues. Trimming at V came to 3 bases and at J to 0 bases, leaving 10 bases not matched to a gene. Germline V gene data show CDR1 as LNHDA and CDR2 as SQIVND (reference sequence). The DNA for the CDR3 is TGTGCCAGTAGTATCGACCTGGACAGGGGGATCATGAACACTGAAGCTTTCTTT. Residues: CASSIDLDRGIMNTEAFF.

This sequence joins TRBV5-7 and TRBJ2-5; the D gene is possibly TRBD1 (6 bases). TRBV5-7 is marked as an open reading frame, function uncertain. With 0 bases removed from V and 2 bases from J, the gap between germline ends came to 14 bases. The CDR3 is 16 residues long. CDR3 protein: CASSLEKVTGQETQYF. The CDR3 bases are TGTGCCAGCAGCTTGGAAAAGGTGACAGGACAAGAGACCCAGTACTTC.

V and J are TRBV6-5 and TRBJ1-2; 7 nucleotides line up with TRBD1. V shed 0 bases and J 3 bases; nucleotides not matched to a gene: 7. Germline CDR1 is MNHEY and CDR2 is SVGAGI. The CDR3 spans 16 residues. The CDR3 is CASSYSVDRAYYGYTF. The CDR3 nucleotides read TGTGCCAGCAGTTACTCGGTTGACAGGGCGTACTATGGCTACACCTTC.

The gene calls are TRBV3-1 (or the pseudogene TRBV3-2) and TRBJ1-5; D perhaps matches TRBD1 (6 bases). The germline gives CDR1 LGHDT, CDR2 YNNKEL (reference sequence). V shed 1 base and J shed 7 bases, with 11 bases lying between them. The CDR3 has 14 residues. The CDR3 DNA follows: TGTGCCAGCAGCCAAGCAGGGGTGGACCAGCCCCAGCATTTT. This encodes CASSQAGVDQPQHF.

The gene calls are TRBV7-2 and TRBJ2-5; D is uncertain. This CDR3 contains 14 residues. Germline V gives CDR1 SGHTA, CDR2 FQGNSA. Trimming stripped 1 base from V and 1 base from J, with 7 bases between. The CDR3 region is CASSLGHAQETQYF. The CDR3 bases are TGTGCCAGCAGCTTAGGACATGCCCAAGAGACCCAGTACTTC.

The chain employs TRBV27 and TRBJ2-3; TRBD1 aligns across 9 bases. V dropped 6 bases and J dropped 5; count of bases not matched to a gene: 9. The germline gives CDR1 MNHEY, CDR2 SMNVEV (reference sequence). CDR3 length: 15 residues. CDR3 residues: CASRAWDRELDTQYF. DNA of the CDR3: TGTGCCAGCAGGGCTTGGGACAGGGAATTAGATACGCAGTATTTT.

J is TRBJ1-2 and V is TRBV5-4; 7 positions agree with TRBD1. V lost 5 bases and J lost 7; bases outside the gene matches: 11. The CDR3 sequence is 14 residues long. The germline gives CDR1 SGHNT, CDR2 YYREEE (reference sequence). CDR3 residues: CASSPAGGEGGYTF. CDR3 sequence (DNA): TGTGCCAGCAGTCCCGCAGGGGGAGAGGGTGGCTACACCTTC.

The genes are TRBV7-4 and TRBJ1-3, with 9 bases identical to TRBD1. This CDR3 has 20 amino acids. The germline CDR1 and CDR2 sequences are SGHVT and SQSDAQ. The V and J ends lost 5 bases and 3 bases, in that order; junction bases with no gene match: 20. This chain's CDR3 is CASSPIPEQGARVFGNTIYF. CDR3 coding DNA: TGTGCCAGCAGCCCGATACCGGAACAGGGGGCAAGGGTGTTTGGAAACACCATATATTTT.

The rearrangement joins TRBV29-1 to TRBJ1-2; D possibly corresponds to TRBD1 (5 bases). V shed 3 bases and J shed 1 base, with 27 bases lying between them. The CDR3 totals 19 residues. Looked up from germline, CDR1 is SQVTM and CDR2 is ANQGSEA. The CDR3: CSVESWQGGEEGLNYGYTF. Written as DNA, the CDR3 is TGCAGCGTTGAGAGTTGGCAGGGAGGGGAAGAAGGCCTTAACTATGGCTACACCTTC.